The 13 T cell receptor beta chains in this list originate from one sample, sequenced in a study of spatial heterogeneity in lung cancer. Time point indicated: sample taken at primary tumor resection. Their recognized antigens are unknown. Study outcomes and limitations: Tumoral mutation counts were tracked by counts of expanded intratumoral alpha and beta TCRs.

One entry per CDR3 protein results from TCRdb running MiXCR on the 5' RACE reads. The sample carries about 2,900 distinct CDR3 sequences, about 9.1% recorded once. Source: lung tumor tissue, taken at surgery. Every receptor here comes from a female donor with early-stage non-small cell lung cancer.

By sample share, this clonotype is medium-sized. The chain employs TRBV29-1 and TRBJ2-7, with D maybe TRBD2 (6 bases). V lost 3 bases and J 4 bases, leaving 7 bases between the germline ends. From germline, CDR1 is SQVTM and CDR2 ANQGSEA. CDR3 length equals 11 residues. The CDR3 reads CSVDRGYEQYF. CDR3 coding DNA: TGCAGCGTTGACCGGGGGTACGAGCAGTACTTC.

V usage is TRBV4-2 and J usage is TRBJ2-2; D remains ambiguous. Germline loops: CDR1 LGHNA, CDR2 YNFKEQ. The CDR3 extends over 15 amino acids. The V and J ends lost 0 bases and 5 bases respectively, with 10 bases between them. CDR3 sequence: CASSQDIGPTGELFF. CDR3 nucleotides: TGTGCCAGCAGCCAAGATATAGGACCGACCGGGGAGCTGTTTTTT.

By share of the sample, this clonotype is medium-sized. The chain links TRBV20-1 to TRBJ1-3, with 7 nucleotides matching TRBD1. This CDR3 spans 14 amino acids. The germline CDR1 and CDR2 sequences are DFQATT and SNEGSKA (reference sequence). Trimming cost V 8 bases and J 0 bases; bases outside gene matches: 7. CDR3 coding DNA: TGCAGTTGCCTGGACAGGAGCTCTGGAAACACCATATATTTT. It encodes CSCLDRSSGNTIYF.

By share, this clonotype counts as medium-sized. This chain connects TRBV3-1 to TRBJ2-1; 9 bases map to TRBD2. Germline loops: CDR1 LGHDT, CDR2 YNNKEL (reference sequence). J gave up 8 bases and V 10 bases, and 6 bases lay outside the gene matches. The length of the CDR3 is 12 residues. Written as DNA, the CDR3 is TGTGCCACTGCGGGGGGGCCCTATGAGCAGTTCTTC. It yields the protein CATAGGPYEQFF.

This clonotype is judged medium-sized. The chain uses TRBV6-1 and TRBJ2-1; a weak D match, TRBD1 (6 bases). V was cut by 7 bases and J by 6 bases, with 13 bases left in between. There are 13 residues in the CDR3. CDR1 MNHNS and CDR2 SASEGT come from the germline V gene. The CDR3: CASTGGVINEQFF. As DNA, the CDR3 is TGTGCCAGCACTGGGGGCGTAATCAATGAGCAGTTCTTC.

This clonotype qualifies as medium-sized (0.01 to 0.1%). In DNA, the CDR3 is TGTGCCAGCAGTAAACGCCAAGGGGGTTTCTACGAGCAGTACTTC. As protein: CASSKRQGGFYEQYF. The chain has TRBV6-5 and TRBJ2-7; tentatively, D is TRBD1 (6 bases). This CDR3 is 15 amino acids long. Trimming pared 5 bases from V and 3 bases from J, leaving 17 bases between. Germline lookup yields CDR1 MNHEY and CDR2 SVGAGI.

This clonotype was counted at least ten times. This chain uses TRBV20-1 with TRBJ1-5; the D is unclear. CDR1 DFQATT and CDR2 SNEGSKA come from the germline V gene (reference sequence). Trimming removed 4 bases at V and 5 bases at J, with 9 bases between. The CDR3 runs to 12 residues. DNA for the CDR3: TGCAGTGCTAACTCGGGCGATCAGCCCCAGCATTTT. Amino acids: CSANSGDQPQHF.

This clonotype is labeled as medium-sized. The J gene is TRBJ2-3, the V gene TRBV20-1; the D gene is possibly TRBD2 (7 bases). Germline assignment: CDR1 DFQATT and CDR2 SNEGSKA (reference sequence). The V and J ends lost 5 bases and 1 base respectively, with 19 bases between them. This CDR3 is built from 16 residues. The CDR3 DNA is TGCAGTGCTGAAAGCCTTCGCGGGGGCGGCACAGATACGCAGTATTTT. Amino acids: CSAESLRGGGTDTQYF.

The chain recombines TRBV20-1 with TRBJ1-2; no reliable D call. V was pared by 0 bases and J by 4 bases, with 9 bases between. CDR1 DFQATT and CDR2 SNEGSKA come from the germline V gene (reference sequence). The CDR3 totals 13 residues. Here the CDR3 DNA reads TGCAGTGCTAGAGATCAAGGGCTCTATGGCTACACCTTC. Its protein product is CSARDQGLYGYTF.

This clonotype is categorized as medium-sized. The chain employs TRBV5-6 and TRBJ2-3, with 7 bases that match TRBD1. J gave up 0 bases and V 4 bases, and 8 bases lay outside the gene matches. The CDR3 is 16 amino acids. The germline V gene encodes CDR1 SGHDT and CDR2 YYEEEE. The CDR3 DNA is TGTGCCAGCAGCATCTACAGGGGTCCTAGCACAGATACGCAGTATTTT. Translation gives CASSIYRGPSTDTQYF.

This clonotype is classed as medium-sized. The rearrangement links TRBV2 to TRBJ2-1; no definite D call. The germline CDR1 and CDR2 sequences are SNHLY and FYNNEI. The V end lost 6 bases, the J end lost 0 bases, and 9 bases lay between the germline ends. This CDR3 has 14 amino acids. The CDR3 bases are TGTGCCAGCAGCTATCGGGTCTCCTACAATGAGCAGTTCTTC. Translation gives CASSYRVSYNEQFF.

This clonotype was seen ten or more times. The J gene is TRBJ2-1, the V gene TRBV2; D not certain. The V end was cut by 8 bases, the J end by 10 bases, with 12 bases between. Germline V gene data show CDR1 as SNHLY and CDR2 as FYNNEI. The CDR3 spans 11 residues. This CDR3 reads CASYEWPEQFF. The CDR3 nucleotides are TGTGCCAGCTACGAGTGGCCAGAGCAGTTCTTC.

This clonotype is termed medium-sized (0.01 to 0.1%). The rearrangement joins TRBV5-1 to TRBJ2-7; D may match TRBD1 or TRBD2 (5 bases each). The CDR3 has 19 residues. The ends were cut back, 3 bases at V and 1 base at J, with 26 bases in the middle. Germline loops: CDR1 SGHRS, CDR2 YFSETQ. The DNA of the CDR3 is TGCGCCAGCAGCTCGCTGACGTCCGGGGCAGGGCGAAAATCCTACGAGCAGTACTTC. Protein: CASSSLTSGAGRKSYEQYF.